This entry describes one T cell receptor (beta chain). V was cut by 0 bases and J by 2 bases, with 11 bases left in between. CDR1 is LGHNA and CDR2 is YNFKEQ in the germline V gene. The CDR3 length is 15 residues. This specimen comes from a study of blood T cell repertoires in COVID-19. This table comes from immunoSEQ multiplex PCR, and its TCRdb copy is limited to in-frame clones, with some not included. The table lists 45,000 to 55,000 clones, 70% to 90% of them singletons. The chain combines TRBV4-2 with TRBJ2-7; possible D gene TRBD1, 6 bases. The source is a man at least 80 years old with acute or convalescent COVID-19. What was sequenced was peripheral blood. CDR3 sequence: CASSQDLHRAYEQYF. The DNA for the CDR3 is TGTGCCAGCAGCCAAGATTTACACAGGGCCTACGAGCAGTACTTC.